The 14 T cell receptor beta chains given below trace back to one sample, sequenced in a study of blood T cell repertoires in COVID-19. Assay used: immunoSEQ multiplex PCR; TCRdb lists only in-frame clones, some missing. Seen here are about 170,000 clones, under 90% observed once, and the top ten hold roughly 2%. Sequenced material: peripheral blood. Every receptor here comes from a woman of 80 years or more with acute or convalescent COVID-19.

The chain has TRBV21-1 and TRBJ2-1; TRBD1 reflects the table's D call only, with no check against the DNA. TRBV21-1 is termed a pseudogene. The CDR3 contains 16 residues. CDR3 DNA: TGTGCCAGCAGCAAAGTTAATGAGACAGGGGACAATGAGCAGTTCTTC. Protein: CASSKVNETGDNEQFF.

The CDR3 nucleotides read TGTGCCAGCCGCAAGGAGATGGGGGGCACTGAAGCTTTCTTT. Its translation: CASRKEMGGTEAFF. V and J are TRBV6-5 and TRBJ1-1; possibly TRBD1 for D (5 bases). The germline V gene encodes CDR1 MNHEY and CDR2 SVGAGI. The V end was cut by 8 bases, the J end by 4 bases, with 17 bases between. This CDR3 contains 14 residues.

The V and J genes are TRBV30 and TRBJ2-4, with D tentatively TRBD1 (7 bases). Trimming removed 3 bases at V and 8 bases at J, with 11 bases between. CDR1 is GTSNPN and CDR2 is SVGIG in the germline V gene (reference sequence). The CDR3 is 12 residues long. The CDR3 region is CAWSDREDIQYF. The CDR3 DNA follows: TGTGCCTGGAGCGACAGGGAGGACATTCAGTACTTC.

There are a few counts of this clone. The rearrangement uses TRBV27 and TRBJ1-2; D unresolved. CDR3 size: 14 residues. The V gene's germline CDR1 is MNHEY and CDR2 SMNVEV (reference sequence). V lost 2 bases and J 2 bases, leaving 9 bases between the germline ends. For the CDR3, the DNA is TGTGCCAGCAGTTTAGCGGGAGAAAACTATGGCTACACCTTC. As protein: CASSLAGENYGYTF.

J is TRBJ2-7 and V is TRBV21-1; TRBD1 was called by the table and not checked on the DNA. TRBV21-1 is flagged as a pseudogene. There are 16 residues in the CDR3. DNA for the CDR3: TGTGCCAGCAGCAAGAAGCGGGTGGGACAGGGCAGAGAGCAGTACTTC. The encoded protein is CASSKKRVGQGREQYF.

The CDR3 here is CASSTGSAAQETQYF. CDR3 bases: TGTGCCAGCAGTACCGGTAGCGCGGCCCAAGAGACCCAGTACTTC. The rearrangement links TRBV2 to TRBJ2-5; tentative D call: TRBD2 (5 bases). V lost 5 bases and J 1 base, leaving 14 bases between the germline ends. This CDR3 comprises 15 residues. Germline CDR1 and CDR2: SNHLY and FYNNEI.

This clone has only one observation. The J gene is TRBJ1-2, the V gene TRBV11-2, with a weak D call TRBD1 (5 bases). Per germline, CDR1 SGHAT and CDR2 FQNNGV. The length of the CDR3 is 14 residues. Trimming stripped 5 bases from V and 5 bases from J, with 15 bases between. CDR3 bases: TGTGCCAGCAGCCCCGCGGGGGAATATTATGGCTACACCTTC. It codes for CASSPAGEYYGYTF.

The chain uses TRBV19 and TRBJ1-2; 9 nucleotides agree with TRBD1. Looked up from germline, CDR1 is LNHDA and CDR2 is SQIVND (reference sequence). Losses at the gene ends were 7 bases for V and 8 bases for J; bases not matched to a gene: 11. The CDR3 is 14 amino acids. CDR3 DNA: TGTGCCAGTACGGCCGGGACAGGGTTCTACGGCTACACCTTC. Amino acid sequence: CASTAGTGFYGYTF.

The chain is built from TRBV2 and TRBJ1-2; 12 nucleotides line up with TRBD1. V lost 4 bases to trimming and J lost 3 bases; unmatched junction nucleotides: 6. This CDR3 has 16 residues. CDR1 is SNHLY, CDR2 FYNNEI, per germline. CDR3 residues: CASSGPGQGAYYGYTF. As DNA, the CDR3 is TGTGCCAGCAGTGGCCCGGGACAGGGGGCCTACTATGGCTACACCTTC.

This CDR3 reads CASYEQPRGYTF. In DNA form, the CDR3 reads TGTGCCAGCTACGAGCAGCCGCGGGGCTACACCTTC. The gene calls are TRBV9 and TRBJ1-2; D ambiguous. The CDR3 is 12 amino acids. Germline CDR1 reads SGDLS; CDR2 reads YYNGEE. V was shortened by 7 bases and J by 8 bases, with 15 bases between the two germline ends.

J is TRBJ1-2 and V is TRBV28, with D possibly being TRBD1 (5 bases). The CDR3 consists of 13 residues. Germline V gene lookup returns CDR1 MDHEN and CDR2 SYDVKM. Trimming pared 3 bases from V and 4 bases from J, leaving 9 bases between. CDR3 residues: CASSLYRTYGYTF. CDR3 nucleotide sequence: TGTGCCAGCAGTTTGTACAGGACCTATGGCTACACCTTC.

The genes are TRBV29-1 and TRBJ1-4; 7 bases fit TRBD1. The CDR3 is 14 amino acids. Germline V gives CDR1 SQVTM, CDR2 ANQGSEA. Trimming took 2 bases from V and 8 from J; bases not matched to a gene: 8. In DNA, the CDR3 is TGCAGCGTTGAAATGACAGGGAGTCAAGAAAAACTGTTTTTT. It translates to CSVEMTGSQEKLFF.

The chain carries TRBV5-1 and TRBJ2-3, with no clear D. CDR1 SGHRS and CDR2 YFSETQ come from the germline V gene. V was pared by 7 bases and J by 1 base, with 13 bases between. This CDR3 has 14 amino acids. CDR3 amino acids: CASSSLLGTDTQYF. The CDR3 coding sequence is TGCGCCAGCTCCTCCCTATTGGGCACAGATACGCAGTATTTT.

V and J are TRBV6-1 and TRBJ2-7; maybe TRBD1 (8 bases). The ends were cut back, 2 bases at V and 2 bases at J, with 16 bases in the middle. Looked up from germline, CDR1 is MNHNS and CDR2 is SASEGT. CDR3 length: 16 amino acids. The CDR3 protein is CASSEWGGQDAYEQYF. The CDR3 DNA is TGTGCCAGCAGTGAATGGGGGGGACAGGATGCCTACGAGCAGTACTTC.